This T cell receptor (beta chain) derives from a study of T cells expressing NK-cell markers. Study as a whole: One of the eight sequenced donors was seronegative, whereas the other seven were HCMV-seropositive.

From the 5' RACE reads, TCRdb lists one entry per CDR3 protein and no DNA. Found here are under 500,000 distinct CDR3 sequences; the top ten clones hold 6% to 8%. General study points: Among several donors, these clonotypes also ranked first in the CD3+CD56-NKG2C+ fraction. Expanded NKG2C+ T cell clones had unclear HCMV specificity.

About this clonotype: Its antigen is not identified.

This CDR3 spans 12 amino acids. Germline V gene data show CDR1 as ENHRY and CDR2 as SYGVKD. The material sequenced was blood T cells: a sorted CD56 or NKG2C T cell subset, CD4+ or CD8+ T cells, or bulk PBMC T cells (not recorded which). The rearrangement uses TRBV10-3 and TRBJ2-7; TCRdb calls TRBD2, which cannot be checked without DNA. The sequence derives from a woman aged 18 to 75 in good health. This CDR3 is CATLGTSVEQYF.